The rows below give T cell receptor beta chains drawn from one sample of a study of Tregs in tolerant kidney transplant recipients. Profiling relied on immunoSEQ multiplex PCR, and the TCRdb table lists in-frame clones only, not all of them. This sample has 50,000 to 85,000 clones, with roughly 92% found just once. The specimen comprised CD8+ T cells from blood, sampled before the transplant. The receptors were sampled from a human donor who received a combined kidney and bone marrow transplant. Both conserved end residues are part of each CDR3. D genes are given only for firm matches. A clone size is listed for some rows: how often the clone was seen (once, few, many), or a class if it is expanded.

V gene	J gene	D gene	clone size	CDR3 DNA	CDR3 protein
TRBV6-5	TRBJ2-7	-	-	TGTGCCAGCAGTTGGGGCAGGGCGGTCTACGAGCAGTACTTC	CASSWGRAVYEQYF
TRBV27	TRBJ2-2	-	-	TGTGCCAGCAGTCCACACAGGAACACCGGGGAGCTGTTTTTT	CASSPHRNTGELFF
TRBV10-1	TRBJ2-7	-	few	TGCGCCAGCAGACCCGCGGAGGGGAGCTCCTACGAGCAGTACTTC	CASRPAEGSSYEQYF
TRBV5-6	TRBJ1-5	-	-	TGTGCCAGCAGCTCCTCGACAGCCGATAGCAATCAGCCCCAGCATTTT	CASSSSTADSNQPQHF
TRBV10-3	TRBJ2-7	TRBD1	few	TGTGCCATCAGGTTACAGGGGGACGAGCAGTACTTC	CAIRLQGDEQYF
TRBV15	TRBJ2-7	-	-	TGTGCCACCAGCCCAGGGCAGCCCATCTACGAGCAGTACTTC	CATSPGQPIYEQYF
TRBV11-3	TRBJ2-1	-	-	TGTGCCAGCAGCCCCAGGACTACCCATGAGCAGTTCTTC	CASSPRTTHEQFF
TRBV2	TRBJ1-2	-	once	TGTGCCAGCAGGCCAGCGAAGGGGGAGACATTCAACTATGGCTACACCTTC	CASRPAKGETFNYGYTF
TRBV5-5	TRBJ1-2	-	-	TGTGCCAGCAGCTTGGATTGGCAGGGCGGTCATGGCTACACCTTC	CASSLDWQGGHGYTF
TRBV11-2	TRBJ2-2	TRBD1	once	TGTGCCAGCAGCTTAGTGTTGGGACAGGGGGCAACCGGGGAGCTGTTTTTT	CASSLVLGQGATGELFF
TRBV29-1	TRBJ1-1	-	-	TGCAGCGGGAGGAAGGAGACTGAAGCTTTCTTT	CSGRKETEAFF
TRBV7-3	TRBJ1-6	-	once	TGTGCCAGCAGCTTAACTCCCAGGGTGAATTCACCCCTCCACTTT	CASSLTPRVNSPLHF
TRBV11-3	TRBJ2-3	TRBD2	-	TGTGCCAGCAGCCCCGTCGGGGGGGCAACAGATACGCAGTATTTT	CASSPVGGATDTQYF
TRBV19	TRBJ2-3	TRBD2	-	TGTGCCAGTAGTATAGAAGCGGGGGGGCACACAGATACGCAGTATTTT	CASSIEAGGHTDTQYF
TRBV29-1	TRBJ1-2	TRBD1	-	TGCAGCGCCCAGGGGGCAAGGGATGGCTACACCTTC	CSAQGARDGYTF
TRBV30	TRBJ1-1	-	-	TGTGCCTGGAGTCGTGACACCGTGAACACTGAAGCTTTCTTT	CAWSRDTVNTEAFF
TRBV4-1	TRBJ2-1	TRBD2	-	TGCGCCAGCAGCCACGGGACTAGCTCTTCGGATGAGCAGTTCTTC	CASSHGTSSSDEQFF
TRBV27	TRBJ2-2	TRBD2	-	TGTGCCAGCAGGTTCGGGGGGTCCACCGGGGAGCTGTTTTTT	CASRFGGSTGELFF
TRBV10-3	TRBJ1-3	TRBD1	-	TGTGCCATCCGGGACAGGGCGGGAAACACCATATATTTT	CAIRDRAGNTIYF
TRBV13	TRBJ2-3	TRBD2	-	TGTGCCAGCAGCTTCCCGACTAGCGGGAGCTCAGATACGCAGTATTTT	CASSFPTSGSSDTQYF
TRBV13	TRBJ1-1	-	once	TGTGCCAGCAGCTCGGGACTACAGGGCACTGAAGCTTTCTTT	CASSSGLQGTEAFF
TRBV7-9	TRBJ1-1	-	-	TGTGCCAGCAGCTTAACAAACACTGAAGCTTTCTTT	CASSLTNTEAFF
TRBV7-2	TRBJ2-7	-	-	TGTGCCAGCAGCTCCGGACGGGGCTCCTACGAGCAGTACTTC	CASSSGRGSYEQYF
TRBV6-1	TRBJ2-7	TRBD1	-	TGTGCCAGCAGCCTCGGACAGGGGACCTACGAGCAGTACTTC	CASSLGQGTYEQYF
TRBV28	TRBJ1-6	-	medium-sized	TGTGCCAGCAGTCCTGTAGGGGATAATTCACCCCTCCACTTT	CASSPVGDNSPLHF
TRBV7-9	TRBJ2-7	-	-	TGTGCCGGGTCCGGGAACTCCTACGAGCAGTACTTC	CAGSGNSYEQYF
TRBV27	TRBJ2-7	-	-	TGTGCCAGCAGTTTAACAGCCTACTACGAGCAGTACTTC	CASSLTAYYEQYF
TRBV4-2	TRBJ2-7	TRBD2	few	TGTGCCAGCAGCCCAGTTGGCGGGGGGCGTTCCTGGGAGCAGTACTTC	CASSPVGGGRSWEQYF